The 12 T cell receptor beta chains presented below share a single source sample, sequenced in a study of shared clonotypes between healthy human individuals. Assay: immunoSEQ multiplex PCR; the TCRdb copy retains only in-frame clones and omits some. This table holds under 600,000 clones, 90% to 97% found once. The sample comprised naive CD4+ T cells sorted from blood. Subset described: CD45RA+ positively selected. Receptor source: a woman aged 25 to 45 in good health.

CDR3 sequence (DNA): TGTGCCAGCAGCTCAACTGGACAGGGGGCCCAAGAGACCCAGTACTTC. This translates into CASSSTGQGAQETQYF. The chain recombines TRBV28 with TRBJ2-5; 11 bases agree with TRBD1. Germline CDR1 is MDHEN and CDR2 is SYDVKM. The junction had 7 bases not matched to a gene; V was cut back by 6 bases and J by 1 base. This CDR3 is 16 amino acids long.

The chain uses TRBV5-8 and TRBJ1-4; D gene unclear. Germline CDR1 SGHTS, CDR2 YDEGEE. V lost 4 bases to trimming and J lost 6 bases, with 16 bases between them. The CDR3 spans 15 residues. CDR3 amino acids: CASSLGLEKYEKLFF. DNA for the CDR3: TGTGCCAGCAGCCTAGGACTGGAAAAATATGAAAAACTGTTTTTT.

The V call is TRBV6-5, the J call TRBJ1-5; 8 bases are shared with TRBD1. This CDR3 comprises 14 residues. V lost 5 bases to trimming and J lost 7 bases; unmatched junction nucleotides: 7. Germline V gives CDR1 MNHEY, CDR2 SVGAGI. CDR3: CASSPDDRGQPQHF. The CDR3 nucleotides are TGTGCCAGCAGTCCCGATGACAGGGGCCAGCCCCAGCATTTT.

This clone was seen only once. The J gene is TRBJ1-5, the V gene TRBV18; no reliable D call. This CDR3 is built from 13 residues. Germline CDR1 reads KGHSH; CDR2 reads LQKENI. V lost 3 bases and J 3 bases, leaving 6 bases between the germline ends. The CDR3 sequence is CASSPAANQPQHF. The CDR3 nucleotides read TGTGCCAGCTCACCCGCCGCCAATCAGCCCCAGCATTTT.

The CDR3 region is CASSLIASGRGWGEQYF. CDR3 coding DNA: TGTGCCAGCAGCTTAATCGCTAGCGGGAGAGGGTGGGGTGAGCAGTACTTC. The V call is TRBV13, the J call TRBJ2-7, with TRBD2 matching 10 bases. V dropped 2 bases and J dropped 7; count of bases not matched to a gene: 14. The germline CDR1 and CDR2 sequences are PRHDT and FYEKMQ (reference sequence). The CDR3 runs 17 residues.

The chain recombines TRBV11-2 with TRBJ2-4; the D is unclear. Germline values: CDR1 SGHAT, CDR2 FQNNGV. CDR3 length: 11 residues. The V end was cut by 5 bases, the J end by 9 bases, with 8 bases between. The CDR3 coding sequence is TGTGCCAGCAGCCCGAAGGTCATTCAGTACTTC. It specifies CASSPKVIQYF. Based on the CDR3 plus reference TRBV11-2 and TRBJ2-4, the full variable domain is EAGVAQSPRYKIIEKRQSVAFWCNPISGHATLYWYQQILGQGPKLLIQFQNNGVVDDSQLPKDRFSAERLKGVDSTLKIQPAKLEDSAVYLCASSPKVIQYFGAGTRLSVL.

The gene calls are TRBV28 and TRBJ2-3; D remains unclear. CDR1 and CDR2 from the germline V gene are MDHEN and SYDVKM. Trimming cost V 3 bases and J 4 bases, with 14 bases left between them. The CDR3 extends over 15 amino acids. The CDR3, as DNA: TGTGCCAGCAGTTTTGACCGGATCTTCCCAGATACGCAGTATTTT. Its translation is CASSFDRIFPDTQYF.

The rearrangement joins TRBV7-8 to TRBJ2-1; D might be TRBD1 (6 bases). This CDR3 region has 13 residues. V shed 6 bases and J shed 6 bases, with 12 bases lying between them. Germline-derived CDR1 and CDR2 are SGHVS and FQNEAQ. CDR3 sequence reads: CASRLQGGNEQFF. The CDR3 DNA is TGTGCCAGCAGGTTACAGGGTGGCAATGAGCAGTTCTTC.

The genes are TRBV6-1 and TRBJ1-5, with TRBD1 identical over 8 bases. CDR1 and CDR2 from the germline V gene are MNHNS and SASEGT. With 3 bases clipped from V and 1 base from J, the junction kept 8 bases outside the gene matches. The CDR3 has 17 residues. CDR3 in amino acids: CASSDDRGLRSNQPQHF. CDR3 coding DNA: TGTGCCAGCAGTGACGACAGGGGTCTGAGGAGCAATCAGCCCCAGCATTTT.

The J gene is TRBJ2-5, the V gene TRBV6-5, with D perhaps matching TRBD1 or TRBD2 (6 bases each). Germline V gives CDR1 MNHEY, CDR2 SVGAGI. V lost 2 bases and J lost 5, with 12 bases in between. CDR3 length: 14 residues. The CDR3 is CASSYDQGRETQYF. In nucleotides, the CDR3 is TGTGCCAGCAGTTACGATCAGGGGAGGGAGACCCAGTACTTC.

The chain is built from TRBV7-2 and TRBJ1-1; 9 bases match TRBD1. Trimming at V came to 5 bases and at J to 3 bases, leaving 13 bases not matched to a gene. CDR3 size: 17 residues. From germline, CDR1 is SGHTA and CDR2 FQGNSA. The CDR3 DNA follows: TGTGCCAGCAGCCCGAAACACCTCCGGGACAGGGACACTGAAGCTTTCTTT. Translation: CASSPKHLRDRDTEAFF.

The chain couples TRBV5-4 to TRBJ2-7, with TRBD2 matching over 9 bases. The trim removed 2 bases at V and 7 bases at J, leaving 10 bases unmatched. The CDR3 runs to 15 residues. The germline V gene has CDR1 SGHNT and CDR2 YYREEE (reference sequence). CDR3: CASSFGSSGSREQYF. CDR3 coding DNA: TGTGCCAGCAGCTTTGGAAGTAGCGGGAGTAGGGAGCAGTACTTC.